A single sample is the source of the 5 T cell receptor beta chains below, sequenced in a study of blood T cell repertoires in COVID-19. Sequencing used immunoSEQ multiplex PCR; TCRdb keeps in-frame clones, though not all of them. Of 130,000 to 150,000 clones listed, more than 75% are singletons. The source material was peripheral blood. These receptors were taken from a woman aged 45-60 years with acute or convalescent COVID-19.

The J gene is TRBJ1-1, the V gene TRBV4-1; D is uncertain. The V end was cut by 3 bases, the J end by 1 base, with 12 bases between. CDR3 length: 15 residues. Germline assignment: CDR1 MGHRA and CDR2 YSYEKL. DNA for the CDR3: TGCGCCAGCAGCCAGGATGCGGGGTCGAACACTGAAGCTTTCTTT. Its protein product is CASSQDAGSNTEAFF.

V is TRBV5-1 and J is TRBJ1-2; D might be TRBD1 (5 bases). CDR1 and CDR2 from the germline V gene are SGHRS and YFSETQ. This CDR3 comprises 15 residues. The V and J ends lost 3 bases and 7 bases respectively, with 19 bases between them. CDR3 loop: CASSSNGGKHSGYTF. The CDR3 coding sequence is TGCGCCAGCAGCTCAAATGGGGGGAAGCATTCTGGCTACACCTTC.

V is TRBV7-9 and J is TRBJ1-1, with D perhaps matching TRBD1 (6 bases). Germline-derived CDR1 and CDR2 are SEHNR and FQNEAQ (reference sequence). The CDR3 is made up of 12 amino acids. V was pared by 4 bases and J by 8 bases, with 11 bases between. CDR3 amino acids: CASSSLDREAFF. The CDR3 DNA sequence: TGTGCCAGCAGCTCCTTAGACAGGGAAGCTTTCTTT.

The chain recombines TRBV3-1 (or the pseudogene TRBV3-2) with TRBJ1-1, with D perhaps TRBD1 (5 bases). There are 15 residues in the CDR3. V shed 4 bases and J shed 6 bases, with 18 bases lying between them. Germline V lookup: CDR1 LGHDT, CDR2 YNNKEL (reference sequence). The CDR3 loop is CASSPLHGQLAEAFF. The CDR3 bases are TGTGCCAGCAGCCCCCTACACGGACAACTTGCTGAAGCTTTCTTT.

This chain links TRBV29-1 with TRBJ2-7; D perhaps matches TRBD1 (6 bases). Germline CDR1 and CDR2: SQVTM and ANQGSEA. Trimming pared 0 bases from V and 3 bases from J, leaving 6 bases between. The CDR3 covers 12 residues. CDR3 sequence (DNA): TGCAGCGTTGAAGAAGGGGGCTACGAGCAGTACTTC. Its translation is CSVEEGGYEQYF.